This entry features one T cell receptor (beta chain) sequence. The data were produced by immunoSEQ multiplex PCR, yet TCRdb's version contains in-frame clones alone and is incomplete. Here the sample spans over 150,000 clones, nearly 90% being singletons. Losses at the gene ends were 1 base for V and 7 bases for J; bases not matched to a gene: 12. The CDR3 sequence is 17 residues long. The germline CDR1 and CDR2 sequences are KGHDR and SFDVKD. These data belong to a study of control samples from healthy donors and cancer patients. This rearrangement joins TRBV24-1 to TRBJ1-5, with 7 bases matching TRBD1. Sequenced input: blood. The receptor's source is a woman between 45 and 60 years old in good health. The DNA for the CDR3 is TGTGCCACCAGTGATTTCAAGGGAGGGGGCATCGGGCAGCCCCAGCATTTT. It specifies CATSDFKGGGIGQPQHF.